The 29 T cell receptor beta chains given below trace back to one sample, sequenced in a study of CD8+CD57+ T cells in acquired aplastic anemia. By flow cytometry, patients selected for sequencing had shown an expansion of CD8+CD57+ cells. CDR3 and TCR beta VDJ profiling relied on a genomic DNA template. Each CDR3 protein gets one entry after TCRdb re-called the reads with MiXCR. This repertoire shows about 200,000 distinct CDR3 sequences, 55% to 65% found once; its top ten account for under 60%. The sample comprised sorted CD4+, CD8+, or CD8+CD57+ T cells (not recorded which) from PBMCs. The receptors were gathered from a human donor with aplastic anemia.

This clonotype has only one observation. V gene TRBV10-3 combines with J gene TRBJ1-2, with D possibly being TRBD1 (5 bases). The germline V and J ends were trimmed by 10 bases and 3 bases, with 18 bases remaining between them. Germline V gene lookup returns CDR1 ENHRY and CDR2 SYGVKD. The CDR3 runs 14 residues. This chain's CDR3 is CASSGGLLYYGYTF. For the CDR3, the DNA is TGTGCCAGCTCGGGGGGTCTTCTTTACTATGGCTACACCTTC.

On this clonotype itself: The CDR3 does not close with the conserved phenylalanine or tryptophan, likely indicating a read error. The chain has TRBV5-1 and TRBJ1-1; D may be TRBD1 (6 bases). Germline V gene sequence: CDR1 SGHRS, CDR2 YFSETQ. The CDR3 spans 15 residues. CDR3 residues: CASSGGTSRDTGAFL. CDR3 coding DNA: TGCGCCAGCAGCGGCGGGACATCTAGGGACACTGGAGCTTTCCTT.

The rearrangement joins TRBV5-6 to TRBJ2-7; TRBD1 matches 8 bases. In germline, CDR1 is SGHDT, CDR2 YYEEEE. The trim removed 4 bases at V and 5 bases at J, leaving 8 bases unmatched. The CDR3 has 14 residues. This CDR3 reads CASSAGQGSHEQYF. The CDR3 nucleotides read TGTGCCAGCAGCGCTGGACAGGGTTCCCACGAGCAGTACTTC. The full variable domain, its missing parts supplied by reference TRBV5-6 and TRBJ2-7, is DAGVTQSPTHLIKTRGQQVTLRCSPKSGHDTVSWYQQALGQGPQFIFQYYEEEERQRGNFPDRFSGHQFPNYSSELNVNALLLGDSALYLCASSAGQGSHEQYFGPGTRLTVT.

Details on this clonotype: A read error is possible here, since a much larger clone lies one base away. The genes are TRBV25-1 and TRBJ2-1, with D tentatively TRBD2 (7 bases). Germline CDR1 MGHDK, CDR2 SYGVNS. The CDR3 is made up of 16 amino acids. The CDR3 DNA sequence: TGTGCCAGCAGGGCATGGTGGGGGGGCCGGTACAATGAGCAGTTATTC. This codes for CASRAWWGGRYNEQLF.

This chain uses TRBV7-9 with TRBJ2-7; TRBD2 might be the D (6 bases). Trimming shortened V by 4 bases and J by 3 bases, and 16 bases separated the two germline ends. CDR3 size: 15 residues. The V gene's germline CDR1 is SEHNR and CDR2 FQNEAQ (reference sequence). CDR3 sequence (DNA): TGTGCCAGCAGCTCCCGGGACTGGGGGGTCTACGAGCAGTACTTC. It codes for CASSSRDWGVYEQYF.

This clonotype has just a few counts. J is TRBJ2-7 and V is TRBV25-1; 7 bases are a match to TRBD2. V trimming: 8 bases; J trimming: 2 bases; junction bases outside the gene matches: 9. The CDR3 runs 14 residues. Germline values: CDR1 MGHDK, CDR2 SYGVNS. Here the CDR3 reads CASGHGGIPYEQYF. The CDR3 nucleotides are TGTGCCAGCGGCCACGGGGGGATACCCTACGAGCAGTACTTC.

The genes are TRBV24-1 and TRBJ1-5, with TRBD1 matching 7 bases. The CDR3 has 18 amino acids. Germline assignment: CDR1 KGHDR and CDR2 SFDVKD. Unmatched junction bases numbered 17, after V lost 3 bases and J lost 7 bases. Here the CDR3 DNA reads TGTGCCACCAGTGATAGGTATGTCGAGGGGGCGCCTCGACAGCCCCAGCATTTT. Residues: CATSDRYVEGAPRQPQHF.

The CDR3 DNA sequence: TGCGCCAGCAGCTTGCCGACAGCTGGGTCACCCCTCCACTTT. Amino acids: CASSLPTAGSPLHF. J is TRBJ1-6 and V is TRBV5-1; perhaps TRBD1 as D (5 bases). Trimming pared 1 base from V and 10 bases from J, leaving 12 bases between. This CDR3 is built from 14 residues. The germline gives CDR1 SGHRS, CDR2 YFSETQ.

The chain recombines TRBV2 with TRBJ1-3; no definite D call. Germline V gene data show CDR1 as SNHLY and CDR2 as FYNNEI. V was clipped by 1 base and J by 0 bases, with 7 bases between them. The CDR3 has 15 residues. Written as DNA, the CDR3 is TGTGCCAGCAGTGAAGACAGTAACTCTGGAAACACCATATATTTT. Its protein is CASSEDSNSGNTIYF. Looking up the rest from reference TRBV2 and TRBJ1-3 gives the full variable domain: EPEVTQTPSHQVTQMGQEVILRCVPISNHLYFYWYRQILGQKVEFLVSFYNNEISEKSEIFDDQFSVERPDGSNFTLKIRSTKLEDSAMYFCASSEDSNSGNTIYFGEGSWLTVV.

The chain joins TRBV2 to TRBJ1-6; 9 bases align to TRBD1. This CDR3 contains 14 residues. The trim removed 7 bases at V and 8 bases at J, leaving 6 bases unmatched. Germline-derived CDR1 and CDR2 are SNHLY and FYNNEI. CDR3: CASTYDRGDSPLHF. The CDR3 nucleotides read TGTGCCAGCACCTATGACAGGGGGGATTCACCCCTCCACTTT. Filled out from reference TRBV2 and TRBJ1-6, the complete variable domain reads EPEVTQTPSHQVTQMGQEVILRCVPISNHLYFYWYRQILGQKVEFLVSFYNNEISEKSEIFDDQFSVERPDGSNFTLKIRSTKLEDSAMYFCASTYDRGDSPLHFGNGTRLTVT.

DNA for the CDR3: TGTGCCAGCAGCTTATTCACTAGCGGGAGCTACGAGCAGTACTTC. Amino acids: CASSLFTSGSYEQYF. The J gene is TRBJ2-7, the V gene TRBV7-2; 11 positions agree with TRBD2. The trim removed 2 bases at V and 3 bases at J, leaving 3 bases unmatched. The CDR3 contains 15 residues. Germline assignment: CDR1 SGHTA and CDR2 FQGNSA.

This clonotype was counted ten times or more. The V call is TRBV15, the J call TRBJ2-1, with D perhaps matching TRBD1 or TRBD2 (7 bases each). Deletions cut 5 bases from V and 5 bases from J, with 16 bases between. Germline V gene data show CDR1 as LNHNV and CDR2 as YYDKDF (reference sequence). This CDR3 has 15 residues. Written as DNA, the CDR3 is TGTGCCACCAGCCATCCGCAGGGGGGGCACAATGAGCAGTTCTTC. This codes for CATSHPQGGHNEQFF.

CDR3 nucleotides: TGTGCCAGCAGCCGGGGCAGCGGGGGGGTGCAGAATGAGCAGTTCTTC. Protein product: CASSRGSGGVQNEQFF. The rearrangement uses TRBV7-2 and TRBJ2-1; 10 bases line up with TRBD2. Germline lookup yields CDR1 SGHTA and CDR2 FQGNSA. V lost 5 bases, J lost 7 bases, and 11 bases stayed unmatched. The CDR3 sequence is 16 residues long.

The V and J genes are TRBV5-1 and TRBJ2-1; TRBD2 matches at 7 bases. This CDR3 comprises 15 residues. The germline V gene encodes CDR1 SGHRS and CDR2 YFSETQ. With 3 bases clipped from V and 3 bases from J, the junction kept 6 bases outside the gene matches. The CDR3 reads CASSSPAGNYNEQFF. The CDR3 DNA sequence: TGCGCCAGCAGCTCACCAGCGGGAAACTACAATGAGCAGTTCTTC.

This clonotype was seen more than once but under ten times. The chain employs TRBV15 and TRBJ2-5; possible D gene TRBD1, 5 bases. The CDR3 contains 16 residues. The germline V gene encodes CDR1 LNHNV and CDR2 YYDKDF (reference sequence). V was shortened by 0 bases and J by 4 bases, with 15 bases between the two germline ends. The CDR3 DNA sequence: TGTGCCACCAGCAGAGATCAGGAAGGGGTGGGAGAGACCCAGTACTTC. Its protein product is CATSRDQEGVGETQYF.

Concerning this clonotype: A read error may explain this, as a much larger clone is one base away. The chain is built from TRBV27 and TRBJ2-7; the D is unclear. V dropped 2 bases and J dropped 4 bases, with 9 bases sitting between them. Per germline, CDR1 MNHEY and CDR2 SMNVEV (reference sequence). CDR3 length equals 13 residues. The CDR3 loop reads CASSLVWAYEQYF. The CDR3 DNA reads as TGTGCCAGCAGTTTAGTATGGGCTTACGAGCAGTACTTC.

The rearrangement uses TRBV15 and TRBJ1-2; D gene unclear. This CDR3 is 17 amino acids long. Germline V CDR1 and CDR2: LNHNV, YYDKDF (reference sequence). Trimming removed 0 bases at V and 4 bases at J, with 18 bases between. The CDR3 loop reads CATSRDNQAVAFYGYTF. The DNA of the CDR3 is TGTGCCACCAGCAGAGATAACCAGGCCGTCGCGTTCTATGGCTACACCTTC.

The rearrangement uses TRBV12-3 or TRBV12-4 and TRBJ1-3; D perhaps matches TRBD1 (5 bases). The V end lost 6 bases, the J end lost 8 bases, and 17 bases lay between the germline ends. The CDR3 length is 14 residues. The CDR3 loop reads CASSTPGRRHTIYF. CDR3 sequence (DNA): TGTGCCAGCAGCACTCCGGGACGACGGCACACCATATATTTT.

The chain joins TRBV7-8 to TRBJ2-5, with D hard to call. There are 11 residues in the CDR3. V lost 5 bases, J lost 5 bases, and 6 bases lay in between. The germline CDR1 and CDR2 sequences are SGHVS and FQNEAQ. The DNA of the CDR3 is TGTGCCAGCAGCCAAAGGGAGACCCAGTACTTC. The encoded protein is CASSQRETQYF.

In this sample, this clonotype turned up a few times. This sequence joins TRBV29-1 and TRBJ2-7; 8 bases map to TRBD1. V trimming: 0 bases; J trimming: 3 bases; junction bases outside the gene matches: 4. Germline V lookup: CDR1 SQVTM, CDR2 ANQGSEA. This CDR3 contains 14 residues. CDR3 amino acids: CSVEEGDRGYEQYF. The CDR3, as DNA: TGCAGCGTTGAAGAAGGTGACAGGGGCTACGAGCAGTACTTC.

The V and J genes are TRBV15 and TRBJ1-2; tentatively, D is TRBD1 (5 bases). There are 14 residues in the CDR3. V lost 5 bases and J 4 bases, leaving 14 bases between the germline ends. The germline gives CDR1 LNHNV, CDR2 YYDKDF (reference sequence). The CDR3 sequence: CATSPRAGSYGYTF. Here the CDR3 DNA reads TGTGCCACCAGCCCGAGGGCAGGGAGCTATGGCTACACCTTC. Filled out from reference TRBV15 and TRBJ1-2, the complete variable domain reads DAMVIQNPRYQVTQFGKPVTLSCSQTLNHNVMYWYQQKSSQAPKLLFHYYDKDFNNEADTPDNFQSRRPNTSFCFLDIRSPGLGDTAMYLCATSPRAGSYGYTFGSGTRLTVV.

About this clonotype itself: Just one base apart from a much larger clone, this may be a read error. DNA for the CDR3: TGTGCCAGCAGCTTATTAGGGGGGGCCACTGGAGCTTTCTTT. Translating it yields CASSLLGGATGAFF. The chain carries TRBV7-3 and TRBJ1-1, with a possible D match to TRBD1 (6 bases). The germline V gene has CDR1 SGHTA and CDR2 FQGTGA. This CDR3 is built from 14 residues.

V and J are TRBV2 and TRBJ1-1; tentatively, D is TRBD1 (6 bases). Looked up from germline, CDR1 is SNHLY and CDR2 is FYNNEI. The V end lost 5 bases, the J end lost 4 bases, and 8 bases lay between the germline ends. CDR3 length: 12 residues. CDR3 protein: CASSSGVTEAFF. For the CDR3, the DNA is TGTGCCAGCAGTTCAGGGGTCACTGAAGCTTTCTTT.

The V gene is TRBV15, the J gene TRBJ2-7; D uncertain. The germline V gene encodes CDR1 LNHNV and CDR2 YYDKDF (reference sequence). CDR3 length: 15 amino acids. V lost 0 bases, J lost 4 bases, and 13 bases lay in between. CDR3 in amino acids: CATSREIGPSYEQYF. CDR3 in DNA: TGTGCCACCAGCAGAGAAATAGGACCCTCTTACGAGCAGTACTTC.

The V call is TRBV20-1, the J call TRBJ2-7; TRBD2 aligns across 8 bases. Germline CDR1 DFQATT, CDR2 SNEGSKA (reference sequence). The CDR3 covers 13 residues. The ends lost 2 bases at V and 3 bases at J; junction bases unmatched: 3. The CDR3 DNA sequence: TGCAGTGCTAGACAAGGGACTAGCTACGAGCAGTACTTC. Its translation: CSARQGTSYEQYF.

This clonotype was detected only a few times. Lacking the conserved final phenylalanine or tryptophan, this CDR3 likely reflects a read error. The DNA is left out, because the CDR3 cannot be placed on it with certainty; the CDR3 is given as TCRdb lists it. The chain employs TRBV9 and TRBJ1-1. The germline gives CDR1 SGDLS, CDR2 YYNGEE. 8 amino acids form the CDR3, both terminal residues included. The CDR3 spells CASSVEDL.

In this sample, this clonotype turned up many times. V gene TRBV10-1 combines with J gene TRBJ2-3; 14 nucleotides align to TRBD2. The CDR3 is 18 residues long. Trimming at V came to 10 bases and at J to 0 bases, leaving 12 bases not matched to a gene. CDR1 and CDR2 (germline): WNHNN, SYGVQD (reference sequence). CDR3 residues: CANTGLAGAAGSTDTQYF. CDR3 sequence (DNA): TGCGCCAACACGGGACTAGCGGGGGCCGCAGGTAGCACAGATACGCAGTATTTT.

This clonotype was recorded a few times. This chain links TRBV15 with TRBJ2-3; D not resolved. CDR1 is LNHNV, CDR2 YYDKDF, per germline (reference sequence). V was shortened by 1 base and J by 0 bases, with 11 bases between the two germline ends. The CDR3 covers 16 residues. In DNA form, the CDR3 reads TGTGCCACCAGCAGAGGAGAGGTGCGTAGCACAGATACGCAGTATTTT. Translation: CATSRGEVRSTDTQYF.

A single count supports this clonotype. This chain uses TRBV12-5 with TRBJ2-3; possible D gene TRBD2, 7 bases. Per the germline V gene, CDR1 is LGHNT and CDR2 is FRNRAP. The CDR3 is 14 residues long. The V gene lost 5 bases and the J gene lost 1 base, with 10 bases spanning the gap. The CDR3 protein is CASGIGGRTDTQYF. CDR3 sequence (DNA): TGTGCTAGTGGTATCGGGGGGCGCACAGATACGCAGTATTTT.